This T cell receptor beta chain was sequenced during a study of blood T cell repertoires in COVID-19. On the study more broadly: Samples of COVID-19 (acute and convalescent) were obtained from the United States, Italy and Spain. PBMCs, B-cell-depleted T cells, or T cells were the source of the cDNA or gDNA that made up the material.

CDR1 and CDR2 (germline): LNHDA, SQIVND (reference sequence). CDR3 length: 16 residues. V lost 3 bases, J lost 6 bases, and 19 bases lay in between. Methods used by the authors: Reference gene primer amplification gave estimated nucleated cell counts. Libraries were prepared by immunoSEQ multiplex PCR; TCRdb keeps only in-frame clonotypes and omits some of them. The DNA was the basis for D and trimming; V, J and clone size are from that table. Of a few hundred thousand clones listed, about 84% are singletons. Source material: peripheral blood. The chain uses TRBV19 and TRBJ2-3; no definite D call. This TCR was sampled from a woman aged 45-65 years with acute or convalescent COVID-19. The CDR3 reads CASSMSRASEWDTQYF. CDR3 nucleotide sequence: TGTGCCAGTAGTATGAGTAGAGCCTCTGAATGGGATACGCAGTATTTT.